This T cell receptor (beta chain) was sequenced for a study of blood T cell repertoires in COVID-19. V lost 6 bases and J lost 7, with 14 bases in between. CDR3 length equals 13 residues. The germline gives CDR1 SGHRS, CDR2 YFSETQ. Produced via immunoSEQ multiplex PCR; TCRdb's table is partial and in-frame only. The table shows 70,000 to 95,000 clones, with more than 85% occurring only once. This sequence was found in a man aged 50 or older with COVID-19, enrolled during active disease. The gene calls are TRBV5-1 and TRBJ2-1; D possibly corresponds to TRBD1 (6 bases). Sequences were obtained from peripheral blood. This chain's CDR3 is CASKGQSRNEQFF. Written as DNA, the CDR3 is TGCGCCAGCAAAGGACAGTCAAGGAATGAGCAGTTCTTC.